This is a list of T cell receptor beta chains from one sample in a study of shared clonotypes between healthy human individuals. Assay used: immunoSEQ multiplex PCR; TCRdb lists only in-frame clones, some missing. The sample lists around 1.1 million clones; roughly 80% were seen once. Sequenced material: memory CD4+ T cells from PBMCs. These receptors originate from a man aged 18 to 30 in good health. Some clones in this sample may be carry-over from other donors' samples. Each CDR3 is given with its conserved first and last residue. Each record gives: clone size, D gene, V gene, J gene, CDR3 protein, CDR3 DNA. The D gene is left open where the match is weak. A clone size is listed for some rows: how often the clone was seen (once, few, many), or a class if it is expanded.

>few|.|TRBV29-1|TRBJ1-5
CSVELGSNQPQHF
TGCAGCGTTGAATTAGGTAGCAATCAGCCCCAGCATTTT
>once|TRBD1|TRBV5-4|TRBJ2-3
CASSLGQGVDTQYF
TGTGCCAGCAGCCTCGGACAGGGCGTTGATACGCAGTATTTT
>.|.|TRBV19|TRBJ2-3
CASSTQGFTDTQYF
TGTGCCAGTAGTACCCAGGGGTTCACAGATACGCAGTATTTT
>.|TRBD2|TRBV15|TRBJ2-7
CATSPQRGRYEQYF
TGTGCCACCAGCCCCCAGCGGGGGAGGTACGAGCAGTACTTC
>.|.|TRBV5-1|TRBJ2-7
CASSLNAGSPYEQYF
TGCGCCAGCAGCTTGAATGCAGGGAGTCCCTACGAGCAGTACTTC
>.|.|TRBV7-9|TRBJ1-2
CASSLTGGLANYGYTF
TGTGCCAGCAGCTTAACGGGGGGCCTCGCTAACTATGGCTACACCTTC
>.|TRBD2|TRBV18|TRBJ2-1
CASSLGLAGSYNEQFF
TGTGCCAGCTCACTGGGACTAGCGGGCTCCTACAATGAGCAGTTCTTC
>once|.|TRBV20-1|TRBJ2-7
CSALGSEQYF
TGCAGTGCGCTAGGGAGCGAGCAGTACTTC
>.|.|TRBV28|TRBJ1-2
CASSLRVGTGYYGYTF
TGTGCCAGCAGTTTAAGGGTGGGGACTGGATACTATGGCTACACCTTC
>.|TRBD2|TRBV5-1|TRBJ2-7
CASSSQPSTSGYSYEQYF
TGCGCCAGCAGCTCTCAACCCTCTACTAGCGGTTACTCCTACGAGCAGTACTTC
>.|.|TRBV9|TRBJ2-5
CASSATLGSQETQYF
TGTGCCAGCAGCGCCACACTAGGTTCCCAAGAGACCCAGTACTTC
>.|TRBD2|TRBV30|TRBJ2-1
CAWSGGSGRAGEQFF
TGTGCCTGGAGTGGTGGTAGCGGGAGGGCGGGTGAGCAGTTCTTC
>few|.|TRBV11-2|TRBJ2-1
CASTKNPGYNEQFF
TGTGCCAGCACCAAAAACCCGGGATACAATGAGCAGTTCTTC
>.|.|TRBV9|TRBJ2-3
CASSVDPTSTDTQYF
TGTGCCAGCAGCGTAGATCCGACGAGCACAGATACGCAGTATTTT
>.|TRBD1|TRBV7-9|TRBJ1-1
CASSPGTGGLVRAFF
TGTGCCAGCAGCCCAGGGACAGGGGGGCTGGTGCGAGCTTTCTTT
>.|TRBD2|TRBV7-8|TRBJ2-3
CASRGLAGVSPDTQYF
TGTGCCAGCAGAGGACTAGCGGGAGTCTCCCCAGATACGCAGTATTTT
>.|.|TRBV15|TRBJ2-3
CATSRDHSTDTQYF
TGTGCCACCAGCAGAGATCACAGCACAGATACGCAGTATTTT
>.|.|TRBV21-1|TRBJ2-6
CASSSWESGANVLTF
TGTGCCAGCAGCTCGTGGGAGTCTGGGGCCAACGTCCTGACTTTC
>.|TRBD1|TRBV11-2|TRBJ2-4
CASTTTGGKNIQYF
TGTGCCAGCACCACGACAGGGGGTAAAAACATTCAGTACTTC
>.|.|TRBV5-6|TRBJ2-7
CASSLAGEQYF
TGTGCCAGCAGCTTGGCGGGAGAGCAGTACTTC
>once|.|TRBV6-5|TRBJ2-4
CASSYSGGLGKNIQYF
TGTGCCAGCAGTTACTCGGGGGGCTTAGGCAAAAACATTCAGTACTTC
>.|.|TRBV6-5|TRBJ1-2
CASRLDGNYGYTF
TGTGCCAGCAGACTCGACGGGAACTATGGCTACACCTTC
>.|.|TRBV7-6|TRBJ2-7
CASSKGGIMAEQYF
TGTGCCAGCAGCAAAGGGGGGATAATGGCCGAGCAGTACTTC
>.|.|TRBV18|TRBJ1-4
CASSPRLATNEKLFF
TGTGCCAGCTCACCACGGTTGGCAACTAATGAAAAACTGTTTTTT
>.|.|TRBV19|TRBJ1-4
CASSTWPTDNEKLFF
TGTGCCAGTAGTACGTGGCCGACGGATAATGAAAAACTGTTTTTT
>.|.|TRBV15|TRBJ2-3
CATSRGKDDTQYF
TGTGCCACCAGCAGAGGGAAGGACGATACGCAGTATTTT
>.|.|TRBV6-5|TRBJ1-4
CASSLWQGNEKLFF
TGTGCCAGCAGTTTGTGGCAGGGAAATGAAAAACTGTTTTTT
>.|.|TRBV10-3|TRBJ2-7
CAISESVRGAYEQYF
TGTGCCATCAGTGAGTCTGTCAGGGGGGCCTACGAGCAGTACTTC
>.|.|TRBV27|TRBJ2-1
CASSENSGFSYNEQFF
TGTGCCAGCAGCGAAAATAGCGGTTTCTCCTACAATGAGCAGTTCTTC
>.|.|TRBV11-2|TRBJ2-2
CASSLVSTGELFF
TGTGCCAGCAGCTTAGTCTCCACCGGGGAGCTGTTTTTT
>.|.|TRBV6-5|TRBJ2-7
CASQKRTSNEQYF
TGTGCCAGCCAAAAAAGGACTTCGAACGAGCAGTACTTC
>.|.|TRBV23-1|TRBJ2-1
CASSQSSTVRCNEQFF
TGCGCCAGCAGTCAATCGTCGACAGTCAGGTGTAATGAGCAGTTCTTC
>.|.|TRBV7-2|TRBJ1-2
CASSLNRAYGYTF
TGTGCCAGCAGCCTAAATCGGGCGTATGGCTACACCTTC
>.|TRBD1|TRBV6-5|TRBJ1-2
CASRDRTNYGYTF
TGTGCCAGTCGGGACAGGACTAACTATGGCTACACCTTC
>.|TRBD2|TRBV4-2|TRBJ2-1
CASSHWGTSGNNEQFF
TGTGCCAGCAGCCACTGGGGGACTAGCGGCAACAATGAGCAGTTCTTC
>.|.|TRBV12-5|TRBJ2-3
CASGLQDRVYF
TGTGCTAGTGGTTTGCAGGACAGAGTGTATTTT
>.|.|TRBV28|TRBJ1-2
CASSYGGLRRQGIFGYTF
TGTGCCAGCAGTTATGGGGGTCTAAGGCGCCAGGGGATTTTTGGCTACACCTTC
>.|TRBD1|TRBV27|TRBJ2-7
CASISFGQGLYEQYF
TGTGCCAGCATCAGCTTTGGACAGGGGTTATACGAGCAGTACTTC
>.|.|TRBV4-1|TRBJ2-7
CASSQDWDSYYEQYF
TGCGCCAGCAGCCAAGACTGGGACTCATACTACGAGCAGTACTTC
>.|.|TRBV28|TRBJ1-1
CASSRNRNTEAFF
TGTGCCAGCAGCAGGAACAGGAACACTGAAGCTTTCTTT
>.|.|TRBV28|TRBJ1-5
CAGSPPRGGPGQPQHF
TGTGCCGGCAGTCCGCCGCGGGGGGGCCCGGGTCAGCCCCAGCATTTT
>.|TRBD1|TRBV7-9|TRBJ2-4
CASSFRGQGKNIQYF
TGTGCCAGCAGCTTCCGGGGACAGGGCAAAAACATTCAGTACTTC
>.|.|TRBV5-1|TRBJ2-2
CASSLALPNTGELFF
TGCGCCAGCAGCTTGGCTTTACCGAACACCGGGGAGCTGTTTTTT
>.|.|TRBV5-1|TRBJ2-1
CASSQQGSYNEQFF
TGCGCCAGCAGTCAACAGGGATCCTACAATGAGCAGTTCTTC
>few|TRBD2|TRBV5-4|TRBJ2-3
CASSRAIVLAGQEDTQYF
TGTGCCAGCAGCCGGGCTATCGTACTAGCGGGCCAAGAAGATACGCAGTATTTT
>.|.|TRBV4-3|TRBJ2-3
CASSPSVQSGDTQYF
TGCGCCAGCAGCCCGAGCGTCCAAAGTGGGGATACGCAGTATTTT
>.|TRBD1|TRBV11-2|TRBJ2-7
CASSLATGQSYEQYF
TGTGCCAGCAGCTTGGCCACGGGACAGTCCTACGAGCAGTACTTC
>.|.|TRBV7-2|TRBJ2-7
CASRAGTYEQYF
TGTGCCAGCCGGGCCGGAACCTACGAGCAGTACTTC
>.|.|TRBV7-3|TRBJ2-3
CASSRGAAGPTDTQYF
TGTGCCAGCAGCCGAGGGGCGGCGGGACCCACAGATACGCAGTATTTT
>.|.|TRBV29-1|TRBJ2-6
CSVRGQPSSGANVLTF
TGCAGCGTAAGAGGACAGCCCAGCTCTGGGGCCAACGTCCTGACTTTC
>.|.|TRBV5-1|TRBJ1-5
CASSPRGGSQPQHF
TGCGCCAGCAGCCCCCGGGGAGGTAGTCAGCCCCAGCATTTT
>.|.|TRBV28|TRBJ1-3
CASSLPGVNGNTIYF
TGTGCCAGCAGTTTACCAGGGGTGAATGGAAACACCATATATTTT
>.|TRBD1|TRBV4-3|TRBJ2-3
CASSLLTGTGTDTQYF
TGCGCCAGCAGCCTTCTTACCGGGACAGGCACAGATACGCAGTATTTT
>.|.|TRBV28|TRBJ1-5
CASSFPGEAVRVLQPQHF
TGTGCCAGCAGTTTCCCGGGAGAGGCCGTGAGGGTTCTTCAGCCCCAGCATTTT
>few|.|TRBV28|TRBJ1-3
CASSLLGTPGNTIYF
TGTGCCAGCAGTTTATTGGGGACCCCGGGGAACACCATATATTTT
>.|.|TRBV5-6|TRBJ2-7
CASTYGYEQYF
TGTGCCAGCACCTATGGGTACGAGCAGTACTTC
>.|.|TRBV2|TRBJ2-2
CASSLGSNTGELFF
TGTGCCAGCAGTCTCGGCTCGAACACCGGGGAGCTGTTTTTT
>.|TRBD1|TRBV7-2|TRBJ2-7
CASSSKGTGGYEQYF
TGTGCCAGCAGCTCAAAAGGGACAGGGGGCTACGAGCAGTACTTC
>once|.|TRBV10-2|TRBJ1-5
CASTESNQPQHF
TGCGCCAGCACAGAGAGCAATCAGCCCCAGCATTTT
>few|.|TRBV5-1|TRBJ1-1
CASSLGQGTVNTEAFF
TGCGCCAGCAGCTTGGGTCAGGGCACCGTGAACACTGAAGCTTTCTTT